The T cell receptor beta chain described here comes from a study of blood T cell repertoires in COVID-19. Across the study: T cells, B-cell-depleted T cells, or PBMCs supplied cDNA or gDNA.

Authors' analysis steps: Researchers report that nucleated cell counts were estimated from reference gene primer amplification. TCRdb's copy holds only in-frame clones and misses some; the assay was immunoSEQ multiplex PCR. D and trimming were read from the DNA, whereas the V and J calls and clone size are those reported in that table. Seen here are roughly 96,000 clones, about 80% observed once, and the top ten hold 18%. Trimming took off 1 base at V and 4 bases at J, with 9 bases between the two ends. CDR1 is SGHRS and CDR2 is YFSETQ in the germline V gene. CDR3 length: 13 amino acids. This sequence joins TRBV5-1 and TRBJ2-7; D is undetermined. Sequencing was carried out using peripheral blood. The TCR originated in a man at least 80 years old with acute or convalescent COVID-19. This CDR3 is CASSLPSVYEQYF. CDR3 nucleotide sequence: TGCGCCAGCAGCTTGCCGTCGGTATACGAGCAGTACTTC.